These 21 T cell receptor beta chains came from one sample sequenced in a study of shared clonotypes between healthy human individuals. TCRdb keeps only in-frame clones here, not all; method: immunoSEQ multiplex PCR. The sample gives more than 2 million clones, about 95% of which show up once; around 1.1% is in the top ten. Positive CCR7 selection of CD45RO-negative cells yielded the naive CD8 cells, and terminally differentiated effector memory CD45RA+ cells were excluded. The sequenced sample was naive CD8+ T cells sorted from blood. These receptor sequences come from a man aged 18 to 35 in good health.

The chain links TRBV13 to TRBJ2-7, with 9 bases lining up with TRBD1. The CDR3 totals 16 residues. Germline CDR1 and CDR2: PRHDT and FYEKMQ (reference sequence). After removal of 0 bases from V and 4 bases from J, the junction contained 7 bases not matched to a gene. CDR3 amino acids: CASSLGRTGVLYEQYF. The CDR3 nucleotides read TGTGCCAGCAGCTTAGGCCGGACAGGGGTGTTGTACGAGCAGTACTTC. Using reference TRBV13 and TRBJ2-7 for the parts outside the CDR3, the full variable domain is AAGVIQSPRHLIKEKRETATLKCYPIPRHDTVYWYQQGPGQDPQFLISFYEKMQSDKGSIPDRFSAQQFSDYHSELNMSSLELGDSALYFCASSLGRTGVLYEQYFGPGTRLTVT.

The rearrangement links TRBV5-6 to TRBJ2-2, with TRBD1 matching 7 bases. V trimming: 3 bases; J trimming: 0 bases; junction bases outside the gene matches: 8. CDR3 length: 17 amino acids. The V gene's germline CDR1 is SGHDT and CDR2 YYEEEE. The chain's CDR3 is CASSSRGQASNTGELFF. CDR3 sequence (DNA): TGTGCCAGCAGCTCTAGAGGACAGGCTTCGAACACCGGGGAGCTGTTTTTT.

Concerning this clone: One end of the junction is discordant with germline, which a read error may explain. This chain joins TRBV27 and TRBJ2-7, with unresolved D. Germline assignment: CDR1 MNHEY and CDR2 SMNVEV (reference sequence). The length of the CDR3 is 13 residues. CDR3 amino acids: CASSLSLRHEQYF. The CDR3 region has the DNA TGTGCCAGCAGTCTATCCTTGCGCCACGAGCAGTACTTC.

This sequence joins TRBV4-1 and TRBJ2-3; 9 bases line up with TRBD2. The CDR3 has 18 amino acids. The trim removed 4 bases at V and 0 bases at J, leaving 11 bases unmatched. Germline V gene sequence: CDR1 MGHRA, CDR2 YSYEKL. CDR3 nucleotides: TGCGCCAGCAGCCGCCCCCCGAGTAGCGGGGGAAGCACAGATACGCAGTATTTT. It is translated as CASSRPPSSGGSTDTQYF.

The chain employs TRBV7-9 and TRBJ2-5, with D hard to call. Per germline, CDR1 SEHNR and CDR2 FQNEAQ (reference sequence). The CDR3 sequence is 16 residues long. Trimming shortened V by 1 base and J by 2 bases, and 14 bases separated the two germline ends. The CDR3 here is CASSLGRWTAQETQYF. Written as DNA, the CDR3 is TGTGCCAGCAGCTTAGGTCGCTGGACGGCACAAGAGACCCAGTACTTC.

The V call is TRBV10-3, the J call TRBJ2-1; TRBD2 matches 14 bases. Germline assignment: CDR1 ENHRY and CDR2 SYGVKD. This CDR3 is built from 21 residues. V shed 2 bases and J 1 base; nucleotides not matched to a gene: 13. CDR3 in amino acids: CAISENDPGLAGVGSYNEQFF. Written as DNA, the CDR3 is TGTGCCATCAGTGAGAACGACCCGGGACTAGCGGGAGTCGGGTCCTACAATGAGCAGTTCTTC.

The chain carries TRBV4-3 and TRBJ2-1, with 7 bases identical to TRBD1. The length of the CDR3 is 14 residues. Germline assignment: CDR1 LGHNA and CDR2 YSLEER. With 3 bases clipped from V and 3 bases from J, the junction kept 2 bases outside the gene matches. The CDR3 DNA is TGCGCCAGCAGCCACCGACAGGGCTACAATGAGCAGTTCTTC. Encoded protein: CASSHRQGYNEQFF.

Here the CDR3 reads CASSMSSPETQYF. The CDR3, as DNA: TGTGCCAGTAGTATGTCTAGCCCAGAGACCCAGTACTTC. The genes are TRBV19 and TRBJ2-5; tentatively, D is TRBD2 (5 bases). Germline V lookup: CDR1 LNHDA, CDR2 SQIVND (reference sequence). V lost 3 bases and J 4 bases, leaving 9 bases between the germline ends. The CDR3 is 13 amino acids.

The CDR3 bases are TGCGCCAGCAGCACCGGGGGGCTGGGACAGGGGTCCCACGAGCAGTACTTC. Translation: CASSTGGLGQGSHEQYF. This rearrangement joins TRBV10-1 to TRBJ2-7; TRBD1 agrees at 10 bases. The V gene end was trimmed by 6 bases and the J gene end by 5 bases; junction bases not matched to a gene: 16. This CDR3 is built from 17 residues. Germline V lookup: CDR1 WNHNN, CDR2 SYGVQD (reference sequence).

This chain connects TRBV29-1 to TRBJ2-2, with a possible D match to TRBD2 (6 bases). This CDR3 has 14 amino acids. Germline V gene data show CDR1 as SQVTM and CDR2 as ANQGSEA. V was shortened by 8 bases and J by 1 base, with 14 bases between the two germline ends. The CDR3 DNA is TGCAGCTCCGGGGGTTCTGAGAACACCGGGGAGCTGTTTTTT. It yields the protein CSSGGSENTGELFF.

The rearrangement joins TRBV7-9 to TRBJ2-3; D possibly corresponds to TRBD1 (6 bases). CDR3 size: 17 residues. The V end was cut by 1 base, the J end by 2 bases, with 16 bases between. Germline values: CDR1 SEHNR, CDR2 FQNEAQ (reference sequence). The CDR3 DNA sequence: TGTGCCAGCAGCTTAGACAGGGTTTCTTTCATCACAGATACGCAGTATTTT. Its translation: CASSLDRVSFITDTQYF.

The V and J genes are TRBV11-2 and TRBJ2-3, with D tentatively TRBD1 (7 bases). The V gene lost 10 bases and the J gene lost 2 bases, with 25 bases spanning the gap. Germline CDR1 SGHAT, CDR2 FQNNGV. The CDR3 runs 17 residues. The DNA for the CDR3 is TGTGCCACCAGGGGGGCCCGGGACCTCATTGTCACAGATACGCAGTATTTT. Translation: CATRGARDLIVTDTQYF.

The chain is built from TRBV13 and TRBJ1-2; no clear D. This CDR3 comprises 16 residues. Germline CDR1 reads PRHDT; CDR2 reads FYEKMQ (reference sequence). V dropped 5 bases and J dropped 1 base, with 17 bases sitting between them. CDR3 sequence reads: CASSLRKDVLNYGYTF. In nucleotides, the CDR3 is TGTGCCAGCAGCCTCAGGAAGGACGTGCTTAACTATGGCTACACCTTC.

On this clone: The junction differs from germline at one of its ends, possibly a read error. This chain links TRBV7-7 with TRBJ2-1; 9 bases fit TRBD2. The CDR3 is 15 residues long. Germline loops: CDR1 SSHAT, CDR2 FNYEAQ (reference sequence). CDR3 bases: TGTGCTAGCAGCCCCCGACTAGCGGAAGACAATGAGCAGTTCTTC. It translates to CASSPRLAEDNEQFF.

The chain employs TRBV28 and TRBJ2-1; weak D call: TRBD1 (5 bases). This CDR3 contains 14 residues. Looked up from germline, CDR1 is MDHEN and CDR2 is SYDVKM. Trimming took 2 bases from V and 3 from J, leaving 8 bases between them. DNA of the CDR3: TGTGCCAGCAGTTTACAGGGTTTCTACAATGAGCAGTTCTTC. This gives the protein CASSLQGFYNEQFF. Full variable domain (rest looked up from reference TRBV28 and TRBJ2-1): DVKVTQSSRYLVKRTGEKVFLECVQDMDHENMFWYRQDPGLGLRLIYFSYDVKMKEKGDIPEGYSVSREKKERFSLILESASTNQTSMYLCASSLQGFYNEQFFGPGTRLTVL.

The chain combines TRBV19 with TRBJ1-6, with 7 bases identical to TRBD1. CDR1 LNHDA and CDR2 SQIVND come from the germline V gene (reference sequence). Germline trimming cut 4 bases from V and 0 bases from J; bases unmatched to any gene: 6. This CDR3 contains 17 residues. CDR3 sequence: CASSTGQPSSYNSPLHF. The CDR3 region has the DNA TGTGCCAGTAGTACGGGACAGCCCAGCTCCTATAATTCACCCCTCCACTTT.

Concerning this clone itself: The identical CDR3 is also encoded by other nucleotide sequences in the sample. The chain uses TRBV7-9 and TRBJ2-5; a possible D gene is TRBD1 (6 bases). Germline V gene sequence: CDR1 SEHNR, CDR2 FQNEAQ (reference sequence). The length of the CDR3 is 14 residues. V was shortened by 2 bases and J by 4 bases, with 11 bases between the two germline ends. The CDR3 sequence: CASSLYGGLETQYF. The CDR3 nucleotides read TGTGCCAGCAGCTTATATGGGGGCCTAGAGACCCAGTACTTC.

The rearrangement uses TRBV7-9 and TRBJ2-7; 7 bases align to TRBD2. The J segment lost 6 bases and the V segment lost 5 bases, leaving 7 bases of the junction unmatched. The CDR3 runs 13 residues. The germline CDR1 and CDR2 sequences are SEHNR and FQNEAQ (reference sequence). The CDR3 spells CASSQPPGGEQYF. The CDR3 DNA reads TGTGCCAGCAGCCAACCCCCGGGAGGCGAGCAGTACTTC.

This clone was seen just once. The identical CDR3 is also encoded by other nucleotide sequences in the sample. The chain employs TRBV7-9 and TRBJ1-2; a weak D match, TRBD1 (6 bases). V was pared by 1 base and J by 4 bases, with 13 bases between. The CDR3 spans 15 residues. Per germline, CDR1 SEHNR and CDR2 FQNEAQ (reference sequence). The CDR3 here is CASSLGTGGRYGYTF. The CDR3 DNA follows: TGTGCCAGCAGCTTAGGGACTGGGGGCCGCTATGGCTACACCTTC.

This chain connects TRBV28 to TRBJ1-5, with D tentatively TRBD1 (5 bases). Trimming cost V 3 bases and J 7 bases, with 16 bases left between them. The CDR3 loop spans 15 amino acids. The germline CDR1 and CDR2 sequences are MDHEN and SYDVKM. The CDR3 bases are TGTGCCAGCAGTTTCGGGGAGGGGTTCGGACAGCCCCAGCATTTT. Amino acid sequence: CASSFGEGFGQPQHF.

The rearrangement joins TRBV7-9 to TRBJ2-3; D is uncertain. Trimming took 5 bases from V and 3 from J, leaving 9 bases between them. Germline CDR1 is SEHNR and CDR2 is FQNEAQ (reference sequence). The CDR3 runs to 13 residues. CDR3 loop: CASSPALTDTQYF. CDR3 sequence (DNA): TGTGCCAGCAGCCCAGCGCTGACAGATACGCAGTATTTT.